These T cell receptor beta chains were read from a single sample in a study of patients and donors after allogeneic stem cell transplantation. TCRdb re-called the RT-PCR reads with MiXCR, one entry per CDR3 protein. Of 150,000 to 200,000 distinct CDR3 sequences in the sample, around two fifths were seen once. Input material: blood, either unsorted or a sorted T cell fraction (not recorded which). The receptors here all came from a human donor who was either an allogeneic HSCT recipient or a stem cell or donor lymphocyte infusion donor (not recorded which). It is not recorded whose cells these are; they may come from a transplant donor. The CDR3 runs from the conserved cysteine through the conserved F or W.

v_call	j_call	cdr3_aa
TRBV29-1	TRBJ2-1	CSVAGFEQFF
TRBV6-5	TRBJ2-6	CASSFGTGTSGANVLTF
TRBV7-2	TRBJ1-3	CASSFGASGNTIYF
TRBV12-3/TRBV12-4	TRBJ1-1	CASSLEGVEAFF
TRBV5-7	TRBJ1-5	CASSFQGLPLGNQPQHF
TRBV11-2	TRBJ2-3	CASIWGGRAGDTQYF
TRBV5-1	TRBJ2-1	CASSLEGGSNPSYNEQFF
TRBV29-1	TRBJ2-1	CSVPGTRSPYNEQFF
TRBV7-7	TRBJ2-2	CASSLDAGVGTGELFF
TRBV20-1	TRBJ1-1	CSARAPGGNTEAFF
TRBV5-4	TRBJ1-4	CASSENRGVNEKLFF
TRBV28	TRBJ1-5	CASSPATSNQPQHF
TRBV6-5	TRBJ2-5	CASSTQGEVKETQYF
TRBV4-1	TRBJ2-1	CASSPPGTDEQFF
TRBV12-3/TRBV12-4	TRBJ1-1	CASSLARQLPEAFF
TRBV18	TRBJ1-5	CASSPPGTGIGQPQHF
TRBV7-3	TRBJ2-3	CASSLRGSDGGTDTQYF
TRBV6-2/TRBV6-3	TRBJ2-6	CASRAGGPNGGANVLTF
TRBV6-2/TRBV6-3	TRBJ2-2	CASSYVSGGTGELFF
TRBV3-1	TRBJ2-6	CASSQASGGAGANVLTF
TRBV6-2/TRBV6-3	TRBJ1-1	CASSPGTGDLNEAFF
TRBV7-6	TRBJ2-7	CASSSLGGSYEQYF
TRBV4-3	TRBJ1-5	CASSQDMLLRPQPQHF
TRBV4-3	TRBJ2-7	CASSQAGTSGSYEQYF
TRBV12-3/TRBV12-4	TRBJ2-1	CASSRSQPLADLSYNEQFF
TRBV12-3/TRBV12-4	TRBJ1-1	CASSPGWGASTEAFF
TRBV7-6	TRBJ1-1	CASSLNPGLNTEAFF
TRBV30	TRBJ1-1	CAWSHGQGTEAFF
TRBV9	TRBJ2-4	CASSSRLAGDSAKNIQYF
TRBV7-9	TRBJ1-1	CASSYPTGGTEAFF
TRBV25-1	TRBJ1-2	CASSDPDRIYGYTF
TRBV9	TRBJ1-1	CASSVGGYTEAFF
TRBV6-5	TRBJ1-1	CASSYTNLNTEAFF
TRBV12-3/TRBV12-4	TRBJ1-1	CASSLEEGTEAFF
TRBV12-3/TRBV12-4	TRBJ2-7	CASRPGTGYYEQYF
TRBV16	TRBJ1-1	CASSRRGTEAFF
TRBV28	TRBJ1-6	CASRTTPPLHF
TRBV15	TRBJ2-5	CATSRDTGRRETQYF
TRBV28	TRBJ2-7	CASSDRLSYEQYF
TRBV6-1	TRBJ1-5	CASSVGGPQHF
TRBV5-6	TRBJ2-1	CARSGQNPYNEQFF
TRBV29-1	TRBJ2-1	CSVAGRERHNEQFF
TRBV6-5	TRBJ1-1	CASSYSEITEAFF
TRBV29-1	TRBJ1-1	CSVGHFNTEAFF
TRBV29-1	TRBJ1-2	CSVGPLTDSFIPDYGYTF
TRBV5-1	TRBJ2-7	CASSLGGSGTLEEYF
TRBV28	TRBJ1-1	CASSLVQGDGTEAFF
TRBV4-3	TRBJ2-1	CASSQDQANNEQFF